This T cell receptor (beta chain) was captured in a study of Ad26.COV2.S vaccination and SARS-CoV-2 variants. As for the study in general: Donor was one of the participants in the Ad26.COV2.S arm of the COV1001 trial.

This clone was detected only a few times. The antigen is not known. The study, taken as a whole, reports: Placebo recipients trailed vaccine recipients in spike-specific TCR breadth.

This sample's treatment: about 20 received Ad26.COV2.S at low or high dose, single or two shots; 5 received placebo; per-sample allocation not given. Sampling was done on day 63 after the first vaccine or placebo injection. The method was immunoSEQ multiplex PCR; TCRdb's version includes in-frame clones alone and lacks a portion of them. The table shows fewer than 400,000 clones, with around four fifths occurring only once. The germline V gene encodes CDR1 SGDLS and CDR2 YYNGEE. V gave up 3 bases and J gave up 3 bases; unmatched junction bases: 8. The CDR3 length is 16 residues. This clonotype was obtained from a person between 18 and 59 years old who received the Ad26.COV2.S COVID-19 vaccine or a placebo. The sample was peripheral blood, taken in a trial of Ad26.COV2.S vaccine versus placebo. This chain links TRBV9 with TRBJ2-1, with TRBD2 matching over 8 bases. CDR3 in amino acids: CASSARLAQYYNEQFF. The CDR3 DNA is TGTGCCAGCAGCGCCCGACTAGCGCAATACTACAATGAGCAGTTCTTC.